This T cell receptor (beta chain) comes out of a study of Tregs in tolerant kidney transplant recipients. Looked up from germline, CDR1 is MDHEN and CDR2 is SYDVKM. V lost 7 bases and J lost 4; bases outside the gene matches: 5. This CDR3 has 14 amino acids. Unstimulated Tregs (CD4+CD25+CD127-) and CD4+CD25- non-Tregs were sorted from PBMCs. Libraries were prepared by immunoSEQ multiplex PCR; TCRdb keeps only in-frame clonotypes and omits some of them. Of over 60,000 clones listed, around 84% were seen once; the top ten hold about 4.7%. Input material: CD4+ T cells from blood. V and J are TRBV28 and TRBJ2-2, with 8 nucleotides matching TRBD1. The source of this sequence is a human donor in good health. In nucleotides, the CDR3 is TGTGCCAGCACCCAGGGGGCTATCACCGGGGAGCTGTTTTTT. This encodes CASTQGAITGELFF.